The 27 T cell receptor beta chains reported below all come from one sample, sequenced in a study of shared clonotypes between healthy human individuals. Only in-frame clones appear in the TCRdb table, and some are missing; sequencing was by immunoSEQ multiplex PCR. The sample lists about 560,000 clones; 70% to 80% were seen once. Specimen: PBMCs. The origin of the receptors is a woman between 40 and 55 years old in good health. Some clones in this sample may be carry-over from other donors' samples.

This chain joins TRBV18 and TRBJ2-3; 8 bases are shared with TRBD2. Germline trimming cut 2 bases from V and 1 base from J; bases unmatched to any gene: 2. Germline CDR1 is KGHSH and CDR2 is LQKENI. The CDR3 has 15 amino acids. CDR3 region: CASSPVAGRTDTQYF. CDR3 nucleotides: TGTGCCAGCTCACCAGTAGCGGGACGCACAGATACGCAGTATTTT.

The genes are TRBV10-3 and TRBJ2-7; possibly TRBD1 for D (6 bases). The CDR3 is 15 amino acids. Trimming shortened V by 11 bases and J by 2 bases, and 22 bases separated the two germline ends. Looked up from germline, CDR1 is ENHRY and CDR2 is SYGVKD. CDR3 in DNA: TGTGCCTCACGGGCAGGGACACTAATAGCCTACGAGCAGTACTTC. The encoded protein is CASRAGTLIAYEQYF.

This clone came up a few times. This chain links TRBV6-6 with TRBJ2-7; 7 bases match TRBD1. Per germline, CDR1 MNHNY and CDR2 SVGAGI (reference sequence). This CDR3 contains 14 residues. Germline trimming cut 8 bases from V and 6 bases from J; bases unmatched to any gene: 13. CDR3 amino acids: CASSLEGGASEQYF. CDR3 nucleotides: TGTGCCAGCTCCCTGGAAGGGGGCGCATCCGAGCAGTACTTC.

This chain uses TRBV5-4 with TRBJ1-1, with a tentative D call TRBD1 (5 bases). The ends were cut back, 4 bases at V and 7 bases at J, with 14 bases in the middle. Germline CDR1 reads SGHNT; CDR2 reads YYREEE (reference sequence). CDR3 length equals 13 residues. The CDR3 region is CASSTGLFLEAFF. CDR3 coding DNA: TGTGCCAGCAGCACGGGACTGTTTCTTGAAGCTTTCTTT. Combining the CDR3 with reference TRBV5-4 and TRBJ1-1 gives the whole variable domain ETGVTQSPTHLIKTRGQQVTLRCSSQSGHNTVSWYQQALGQGPQFIFQYYREEENGRGNFPPRFSGLQFPNYSSELNVNALELDDSALYLCASSTGLFLEAFFGQGTRLTVV.

The CDR3 region is CASSLRENTEAFF. The CDR3 bases are TGTGCCTCAAGCCTCAGAGAGAACACTGAAGCTTTCTTT. The V call is TRBV10-3, the J call TRBJ1-1, with unresolved D. The germline CDR1 and CDR2 sequences are ENHRY and SYGVKD. CDR3 length: 13 amino acids. Trimming pared 11 bases from V and 1 base from J, leaving 14 bases between.

The table lists this clone with a few counts. CDR3 bases: TGTGCCAGCAGCTTAATGGGCAGGGGGAACACTGAAGCTTTCTTT. It is translated as CASSLMGRGNTEAFF. J is TRBJ1-1 and V is TRBV7-3; TRBD1 might be the D (6 bases). Germline V gene sequence: CDR1 SGHTA, CDR2 FQGTGA. Trimming removed 1 base from V and 1 base from J, with 10 bases in between. This CDR3 region has 15 residues. The full variable domain, completed using reference TRBV7-3 and TRBJ1-1, is GAGVSQTPSNKVTEKGKYVELRCDPISGHTALYWYRQSLGQGPEFLIYFQGTGAADDSGLPNDRFFAVRPEGSVSTLKIQRTERGDSAVYLCASSLMGRGNTEAFFGQGTRLTVV.

The chain is built from TRBV11-2 and TRBJ2-3; maybe TRBD2 (5 bases). This CDR3 has 17 amino acids. V was trimmed by 0 bases and J by 0 bases, leaving 13 bases between them. The germline CDR1 and CDR2 sequences are SGHAT and FQNNGV. The CDR3 nucleotides read TGTGCCAGCAGCTTAGAAGCGACTATACTTAGCACAGATACGCAGTATTTT. It yields the protein CASSLEATILSTDTQYF.

The chain combines TRBV28 with TRBJ1-2; 7 nucleotides agree with TRBD1. From germline, CDR1 is MDHEN and CDR2 SYDVKM. Unmatched junction bases numbered 11, after V lost 6 bases and J lost 4 bases. The CDR3 has 15 amino acids. CDR3 protein: CASRQGSGVVYGYTF. Here the CDR3 DNA reads TGTGCCAGCAGACAGGGGTCCGGTGTGGTCTATGGCTACACCTTC.

V is TRBV5-5 and J is TRBJ2-7; D unclear. Trimming removed 0 bases from V and 3 bases from J, with 4 bases in between. In germline, CDR1 is SGHKS, CDR2 YYEKEE (reference sequence). This CDR3 contains 12 residues. The CDR3 DNA sequence: TGTGCCAGCAGCTTGGGTATCTACGAGCAGTACTTC. Translation: CASSLGIYEQYF. The full variable domain, completed using reference TRBV5-5 and TRBJ2-7, is DAGVTQSPTHLIKTRGQQVTLRCSPISGHKSVSWYQQVLGQGPQFIFQYYEKEERGRGNFPDRFSARQFPNYSSELNVNALLLGDSALYLCASSLGIYEQYFGPGTRLTVT.

This sequence joins TRBV4-1 and TRBJ2-4; D might be TRBD1 or TRBD2, each matching 5 bases. From germline, CDR1 is MGHRA and CDR2 YSYEKL. The CDR3 runs to 17 residues. V lost 4 bases to trimming and J lost 0 bases, with 16 bases between them. Here the CDR3 DNA reads TGCGCCAGCAGCCGGGGACGGGCGGCGGGAGCCAAAAACATTCAGTACTTC. This codes for CASSRGRAAGAKNIQYF.

V and J are TRBV7-2 and TRBJ2-1, with TRBD2 as a possible D gene (7 bases). CDR1 SGHTA and CDR2 FQGNSA come from the germline V gene. This CDR3 has 15 amino acids. V gave up 4 bases and J gave up 1 base, with 11 bases separating them. This chain's CDR3 is CASSSRGASYNEQFF. The CDR3 DNA reads TGTGCCAGCAGCTCCCGGGGGGCATCCTACAATGAGCAGTTCTTC.

V and J are TRBV28 and TRBJ1-1; weak D call: TRBD1 (5 bases). V lost 3 bases to trimming and J lost 4 bases, with 9 bases between them. The CDR3 extends over 13 amino acids. Looked up from germline, CDR1 is MDHEN and CDR2 is SYDVKM. CDR3: CASSFWGGTEAFF. CDR3 in DNA: TGTGCCAGCAGTTTCTGGGGGGGCACTGAAGCTTTCTTT.

With regard to this clone: The sample carries other DNA sequences with the same CDR3. The J gene is TRBJ2-3, the V gene TRBV7-2; D call uncertain. The CDR3 covers 12 residues. In germline, CDR1 is SGHTA, CDR2 FQGNSA. V dropped 1 base and J dropped 4 bases, with 3 bases sitting between them. This CDR3 is CASSLGPDTQYF. In nucleotides, the CDR3 is TGTGCCAGCAGCTTAGGGCCAGATACGCAGTATTTT. Together with reference TRBV7-2 and TRBJ2-3, the CDR3 gives the full variable domain: GAGVSQSPSNKVTEKGKDVELRCDPISGHTALYWYRQSLGQGLEFLIYFQGNSAPDKSGLPSDRFSAERTGGSVSTLTIQRTQQEDSAVYLCASSLGPDTQYFGPGTRLTVL.

J is TRBJ2-7 and V is TRBV5-1; TRBD1 might be the D (6 bases). This CDR3 spans 13 amino acids. Germline CDR1 is SGHRS and CDR2 is YFSETQ. With 0 bases removed from V and 7 bases from J, the gap between germline ends came to 11 bases. CDR3 protein: CASSLEGVGEQYF. The CDR3 nucleotides are TGCGCCAGCAGCTTGGAGGGGGTTGGTGAGCAGTACTTC.

The chain joins TRBV5-6 to TRBJ2-1; 10 bases agree with TRBD2. The CDR3 consists of 16 residues. Germline V gene data show CDR1 as SGHDT and CDR2 as YYEEEE. After removal of 0 bases from V and 2 bases from J, the junction contained 2 bases not matched to a gene. The CDR3 bases are TGTGCCAGCAGCTTGGGGGGACTAGCGCCCTACAATGAGCAGTTCTTC. The encoded protein is CASSLGGLAPYNEQFF.

The V and J genes are TRBV4-2 and TRBJ2-7, with 8 bases lining up with TRBD2. CDR1 LGHNA and CDR2 YNFKEQ come from the germline V gene. The V gene end was trimmed by 4 bases and the J gene end by 3 bases; junction bases not matched to a gene: 8. This CDR3 spans 15 amino acids. The CDR3 DNA reads TGTGCCAGCAGCCTTGACCGGGAGGGCTTCTACGAGCAGTACTTC. Its protein is CASSLDREGFYEQYF.

The V call is TRBV5-8, the J call TRBJ2-7; D gene unclear. V lost 4 bases and J lost 2, with 10 bases in between. In germline, CDR1 is SGHTS, CDR2 YDEGEE. This CDR3 has 13 amino acids. The CDR3 region has the DNA TGTGCCAGCAGCCGGGCCAGCGCCTACGAGCAGTACTTC. The encoded protein is CASSRASAYEQYF.

V is TRBV10-3 and J is TRBJ2-2; a possible D gene is TRBD1 (6 bases). V lost 11 bases to trimming and J lost 5 bases, with 12 bases between them. Per the germline V gene, CDR1 is ENHRY and CDR2 is SYGVKD. The CDR3 loop spans 12 amino acids. Here the CDR3 reads CAAGTYTGELFF. The CDR3 DNA follows: TGTGCCGCCGGGACATATACCGGGGAGCTGTTTTTT.

This clone was seen a single time. The chain employs TRBV9 and TRBJ1-4, with TRBD1 identical over 10 bases. Germline CDR1 is SGDLS and CDR2 is YYNGEE. CDR3 length: 15 residues. The V and J ends lost 4 bases and 8 bases, in that order; junction bases with no gene match: 8. CDR3 sequence: CASSPGTGVGEKLFF. In DNA, the CDR3 is TGTGCCAGCAGCCCTGGGACAGGGGTTGGGGAAAAACTGTTTTTT.

The chain has TRBV27 and TRBJ2-7, with D perhaps TRBD1 or TRBD2 (5 bases each). In germline, CDR1 is MNHEY, CDR2 SMNVEV (reference sequence). V shed 3 bases and J shed 6 bases, with 15 bases lying between them. The CDR3 length is 14 residues. This chain's CDR3 is CASSFGGELGEQYF. The CDR3, as DNA: TGTGCCAGCAGTTTTGGGGGAGAGCTGGGCGAGCAGTACTTC.

This clone was observed a single time. Given a much more abundant clone one base away, this may be a read error. Other DNA sequences in this sample translate to the same CDR3. V is TRBV7-9 and J is TRBJ2-3; 7 bases agree with TRBD2. V was clipped by 3 bases and J by 0 bases; unmatched bases: 0. The CDR3 has 14 residues. Germline CDR1 SEHNR, CDR2 FQNEAQ (reference sequence). The CDR3 spells CASSFSGSTDTQYF. The CDR3 nucleotides read TGTGCCAGCAGCTTTAGCGGGAGCACAGATACGCAGTATTTT.

This chain connects TRBV5-1 to TRBJ2-7, with 7 bases lining up with TRBD2. V lost 0 bases, J lost 2 bases, and 5 bases stayed unmatched. From germline, CDR1 is SGHRS and CDR2 YFSETQ. The CDR3 sequence is 15 residues long. CDR3 coding DNA: TGCGCCAGCAGCTTGGCGCTAGCGGAGGCCTACGAGCAGTACTTC. It encodes CASSLALAEAYEQYF.

In the case of this clone: One end of the junction does not line up with germline, which may come from a read error. The chain combines TRBV28 with TRBJ1-4, with 10 bases identical to TRBD1. CDR1 is MDHEN, CDR2 SYDVKM, per germline. The CDR3 covers 14 residues. The CDR3 DNA follows: TGTGCCAGCAGTTCGACAGGGGGCGCGGAAAAACTGTCTTTT. Its translation: CASSSTGGAEKLSF.

The chain couples TRBV6-9 to TRBJ1-1; no clear D gene. The CDR3 runs to 11 residues. V lost 8 bases, J lost 6 bases, and 10 bases lay in between. Germline V gene sequence: CDR1 MNHGY, CDR2 SVAAGI. The CDR3 sequence is CASPSMAEAFF. Here the CDR3 DNA reads TGTGCCAGCCCGTCAATGGCTGAAGCTTTCTTT.

The chain joins TRBV5-6 to TRBJ2-1; D uncertain. The CDR3 has 17 residues. Germline V gives CDR1 SGHDT, CDR2 YYEEEE. V was trimmed by 4 bases and J by 4 bases, leaving 21 bases between them. This CDR3 is CASSRVGSRFWYNEQFF. In nucleotides, the CDR3 is TGTGCCAGCAGCCGGGTTGGAAGCCGATTCTGGTACAATGAGCAGTTCTTC.

To note about this clone: A far larger clone lies a single base away; this is likely a read error. Other DNA sequences within the sample encode an identical CDR3. The chain recombines TRBV7-8 with TRBJ2-2, with D possibly being TRBD1 (6 bases). Germline V gives CDR1 SGHVS, CDR2 FQNEAQ. This CDR3 is 15 amino acids long. The CDR3 sequence is CASSLDRADTGELFF. The CDR3 nucleotides read TGTGCCAGCAGCTTAGACAGGGCCGACACCGGGGAGCTGTTCTTT.

The chain is built from TRBV28 and TRBJ2-5, with 11 nucleotides matching TRBD2. V lost 6 bases to trimming and J lost 4 bases; unmatched junction nucleotides: 7. Looked up from germline, CDR1 is MDHEN and CDR2 is SYDVKM. CDR3 size: 15 residues. The CDR3 nucleotides are TGTGCCAGCAGCCCGGGCCTAGCGGGAGGAGAGACCCAGTACTTC. This translates into CASSPGLAGGETQYF.